A single sample is the source of the 12 T cell receptor beta chains below, sequenced in a study of T cells in Graves' hyperthyroidism and ophthalmopathy. Amplified TCR beta CDR3 regions derived from RNA transcripts. HTBI primers were the set used in a first-round RT-PCR of the TCR CDR3. TCRdb processed the multiplex PCR reads anew with MiXCR; each CDR3 protein has one entry. The sample holds around 760,000 distinct CDR3 sequences, approximately 36% seen once. Sequences were obtained from blood. These TCRs come from a woman aged 40 to 50 with Graves' hyperthyroidism.

This clonotype was counted between two and nine times. The chain links TRBV28 to TRBJ2-5; D perhaps matches TRBD2 (6 bases). The length of the CDR3 is 16 residues. In germline, CDR1 is MDHEN, CDR2 SYDVKM. V gave up 3 bases and J gave up 6 bases, with 20 bases separating them. CDR3 nucleotide sequence: TGTGCCAGCAGTTTTAGATGGCGGGGTCAGGTGAAGACCCAGTACTTC. Translating it yields CASSFRWRGQVKTQYF.

This clonotype was observed a handful of times. J is TRBJ1-1 and V is TRBV7-9; unclear D gene. The germline V and J ends were trimmed by 6 bases and 0 bases, with 14 bases remaining between them. Germline V lookup: CDR1 SEHNR, CDR2 FQNEAQ (reference sequence). The CDR3 has 15 residues. The CDR3 here is CASSPPRSLNTEAFF. CDR3 DNA: TGTGCCAGCAGTCCCCCCCGCAGTCTGAACACTGAAGCTTTCTTT.

This clonotype was picked up a small number of times. The V call is TRBV2, the J call TRBJ2-3; tentatively, D is TRBD1 or TRBD2 (5 bases each). CDR1 SNHLY and CDR2 FYNNEI come from the germline V gene. CDR3 size: 13 residues. The V and J ends lost 11 bases and 3 bases respectively, with 15 bases between them. CDR3: CADHRDVTDTQYF. The CDR3 DNA reads as TGTGCCGATCACCGGGACGTAACAGATACGCAGTATTTT.

The chain recombines TRBV6-1 with TRBJ1-1; 9 nucleotides line up with TRBD1. Trimming cost V 6 bases and J 8 bases; bases outside gene matches: 13. The CDR3 length is 15 residues. CDR1 is MNHNS and CDR2 is SASEGT in the germline V gene. The CDR3 bases are TGTGCCAGCAGCTTCGGGACAGGGACCCCGACGGAAGCTTTCTTT. It encodes CASSFGTGTPTEAFF.

This clonotype has more than one count but fewer than ten. V and J are TRBV4-2 and TRBJ2-7, with 9 nucleotides matching TRBD2. The CDR3 totals 16 residues. V was clipped by 0 bases and J by 6 bases; unmatched bases: 9. In germline, CDR1 is LGHNA, CDR2 YNFKEQ. CDR3 sequence (DNA): TGTGCCAGCAGCCAAGATAGCCTAGCGGGACGGGGCGAGCAGTACTTC. As protein: CASSQDSLAGRGEQYF.

This clonotype was found many times. The gene calls are TRBV7-2 and TRBJ2-7, with D maybe TRBD2 (6 bases). The germline V and J ends were trimmed by 2 bases and 2 bases, with 13 bases remaining between them. The CDR3 is made up of 15 amino acids. CDR1 and CDR2 from the germline V gene are SGHTA and FQGNSA. The CDR3 is CASSLRRGSTYEQYF. CDR3 sequence (DNA): TGTGCCAGCAGCTTAAGGAGGGGCTCGACCTACGAGCAGTACTTC.

This clonotype was counted between two and nine times. The chain has TRBV5-4 and TRBJ1-3; D is ambiguous. This CDR3 spans 14 amino acids. Between the trimmed V and J ends, which lost 4 bases and 4 bases, there was a span of 12 bases. CDR1 is SGHNT and CDR2 is YYREEE in the germline V gene (reference sequence). Here the CDR3 reads CASSERGLGNTIYF. Written as DNA, the CDR3 is TGTGCCAGCAGCGAGAGAGGACTCGGAAACACCATATATTTT. Full variable domain (missing parts from reference TRBV5-4 and TRBJ1-3): ETGVTQSPTHLIKTRGQQVTLRCSSQSGHNTVSWYQQALGQGPQFIFQYYREEENGRGNFPPRFSGLQFPNYSSELNVNALELDDSALYLCASSERGLGNTIYFGEGSWLTVV.

Note on this clonotype: One end of the junction varies from germline; a read error may be responsible. This sequence joins TRBV5-4 and TRBJ2-7; TRBD1 aligns across 8 bases. This CDR3 contains 14 residues. Germline CDR1 is SGHNT and CDR2 is YYREEE (reference sequence). CDR3 nucleotides: TGCGCCAGCAGCCCCGGACAGGGCCTACAAGAGCAGTACTTC. It specifies CASSPGQGLQEQYF.

This clonotype was observed a few times. The junction departs from the called germline gene at one end, perhaps through a read error. The chain uses TRBV7-2 and TRBJ2-7, with D tentatively TRBD2 (6 bases). Germline V lookup: CDR1 SGHTA, CDR2 FQGNSA. The CDR3 covers 16 residues. Here the CDR3 DNA reads TGCGCCAGCAGCCAAGAGTTCGCGGGACTGTCCTACGAGCAGTACTTC. Amino acids: CASSQEFAGLSYEQYF. Using reference TRBV7-2 and TRBJ2-7 for the parts outside the CDR3, the full variable domain is GAGVSQSPSNKVTEKGKDVELRCDPISGHTALYWYRQSLGQGLEFLIYFQGNSAPDKSGLPSDRFSAERTGGSVSTLTIQRTQQEDSAVYLCASSQEFAGLSYEQYFGPGTRLTVT.

The chain carries TRBV19 and TRBJ1-2; 7 bases match TRBD1. Trimming cost V 4 bases and J 5 bases; bases outside gene matches: 7. Germline values: CDR1 LNHDA, CDR2 SQIVND (reference sequence). This CDR3 region has 14 residues. This chain's CDR3 is CASSTGQLTYGYTF. The CDR3 DNA is TGTGCCAGTAGTACGGGACAGCTAACATATGGCTACACCTTC.

On this clonotype itself: One end of the junction varies from germline; a read error may be responsible. The rearrangement uses TRBV7-2 and TRBJ1-3; D is perhaps TRBD1 (6 bases). The germline V gene encodes CDR1 SGHTA and CDR2 FQGNSA. The CDR3 is 14 residues long. This CDR3 reads CASSLAWQGNTIYF. CDR3 DNA sequence: TGTGCCAGCAGCCTAGCGTGGCAGGGGAACACCATATATTTT.

This clonotype was found many times. This rearrangement joins TRBV10-3 to TRBJ2-6; 8 bases map to TRBD1. Germline CDR1 ENHRY, CDR2 SYGVKD. V dropped 7 bases and J dropped 2; count of bases not matched to a gene: 4. The CDR3 is made up of 15 amino acids. The CDR3 DNA reads TGTGCCATCAATAGGGACAGGACTGGGGCCAACGTCCTGACTTTC. It codes for CAINRDRTGANVLTF.